The 2 T cell receptor beta chains given below trace back to one sample, sequenced in a study of T cell repertoires in cytomegalovirus infection. TCRdb reprocessed the reads with MiXCR, giving one entry per CDR3 protein. The sample lists about 310,000 distinct CDR3 sequences, about a sixth occurring once. The sequencing sample was made of PBMCs. The receptors derive from a human donor in good health (CMV status not recorded). Some clones in this sample may be carry-over from other donors' samples.

This rearrangement joins TRBV12-3 or TRBV12-4 to TRBJ1-5; possible D gene TRBD1, 6 bases. The CDR3 is 16 residues long. With 2 bases removed from V and 1 base from J, the gap between germline ends came to 12 bases. Written as DNA, the CDR3 is TGTGCCAGCAGTTTACGAAGGGGGTTGAGCAATCAGCCCCAGCATTTT. Translation gives CASSLRRGLSNQPQHF.

Worth noting for this clonotype: The CDR3 does not end in the conserved phenylalanine or tryptophan, so this is likely a read error. This rearrangement joins TRBV7-9 to TRBJ1-5, with 7 nucleotides matching TRBD1. There are 17 residues in the CDR3. V shed 5 bases, J shed 2 bases, and the junction held 12 bases outside the gene matches. The germline V gene encodes CDR1 SEHNR and CDR2 FQNEAQ (reference sequence). The CDR3 nucleotides read TGTGCCAGCAGCCCAGGGGGAGGGGGCGCCGGCAATCAGCCCCAGCATCTT. Its translation: CASSPGGGGAGNQPQHL.